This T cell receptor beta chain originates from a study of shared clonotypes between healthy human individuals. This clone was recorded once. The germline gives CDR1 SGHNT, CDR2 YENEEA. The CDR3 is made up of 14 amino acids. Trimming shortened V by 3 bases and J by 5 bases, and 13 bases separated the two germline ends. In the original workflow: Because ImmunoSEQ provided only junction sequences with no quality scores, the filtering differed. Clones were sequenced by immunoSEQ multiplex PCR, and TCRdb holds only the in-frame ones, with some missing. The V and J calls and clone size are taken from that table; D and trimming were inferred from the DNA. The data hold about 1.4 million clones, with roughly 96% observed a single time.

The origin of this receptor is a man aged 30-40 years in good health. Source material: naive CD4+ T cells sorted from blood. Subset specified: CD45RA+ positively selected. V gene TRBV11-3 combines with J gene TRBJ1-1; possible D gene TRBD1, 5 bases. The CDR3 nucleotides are TGTGCCAGCAGCTTTAGGGGTGGGGAAACTGAAGCTTTCTTT. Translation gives CASSFRGGETEAFF.